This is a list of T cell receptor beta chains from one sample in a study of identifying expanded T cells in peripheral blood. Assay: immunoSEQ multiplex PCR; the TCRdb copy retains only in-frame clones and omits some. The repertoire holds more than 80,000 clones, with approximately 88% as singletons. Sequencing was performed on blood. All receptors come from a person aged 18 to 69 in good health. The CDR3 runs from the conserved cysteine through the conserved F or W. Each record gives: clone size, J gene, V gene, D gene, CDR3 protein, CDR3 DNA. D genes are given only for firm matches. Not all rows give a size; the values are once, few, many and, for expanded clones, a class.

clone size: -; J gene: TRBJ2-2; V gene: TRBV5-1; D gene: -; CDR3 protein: CASSLDQANTGELFF; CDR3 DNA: TGCGCCAGCAGCTTGGACCAGGCGAACACCGGGGAGCTGTTTTTT
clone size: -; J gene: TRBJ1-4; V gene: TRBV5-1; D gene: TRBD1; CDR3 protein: CASSTTGEDEKLFF; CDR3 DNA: TGCGCCAGCAGCACCACAGGGGAGGATGAAAAACTGTTTTTT
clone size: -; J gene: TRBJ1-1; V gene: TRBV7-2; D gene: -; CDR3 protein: CASGYLNTEAFF; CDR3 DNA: TGTGCCAGCGGTTACTTGAACACTGAAGCTTTCTTT
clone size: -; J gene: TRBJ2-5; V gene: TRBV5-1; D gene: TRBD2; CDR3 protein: CASRKSGRGAETQYF; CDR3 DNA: TGCGCCAGCAGAAAAAGCGGGAGAGGTGCGGAGACCCAGTACTTC
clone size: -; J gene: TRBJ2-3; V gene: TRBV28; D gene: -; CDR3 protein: CASSEETSTDTQYF; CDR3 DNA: TGTGCCAGCAGTGAGGAGACTAGCACAGATACGCAGTATTTT
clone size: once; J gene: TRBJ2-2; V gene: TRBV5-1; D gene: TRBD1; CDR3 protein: CASSLGQGSNTGELFF; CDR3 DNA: TGCGCCAGCAGCTTAGGACAGGGTTCGAACACCGGGGAGCTGTTTTTT
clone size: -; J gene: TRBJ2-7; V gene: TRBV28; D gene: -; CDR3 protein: CASSLGVGRAYEQYF; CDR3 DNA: TGTGCCAGCAGTTTGGGGGTTGGAAGGGCCTACGAGCAGTACTTC
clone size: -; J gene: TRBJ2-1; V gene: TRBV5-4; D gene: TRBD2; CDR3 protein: CASSSRTSGFDEQFF; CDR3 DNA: TGTGCCAGCAGCTCCCGGACTAGCGGTTTTGATGAGCAGTTCTTC
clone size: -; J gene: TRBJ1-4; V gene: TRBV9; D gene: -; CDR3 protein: CASSAGRAGSEKLFF; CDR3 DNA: TGTGCCAGCAGCGCCGGTCGAGCAGGTAGTGAAAAACTGTTTTTT
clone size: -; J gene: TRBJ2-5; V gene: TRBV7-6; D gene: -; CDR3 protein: CASSFGTKETQYF; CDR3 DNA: TGTGCCAGCAGCTTCGGGACAAAAGAGACCCAGTACTTC
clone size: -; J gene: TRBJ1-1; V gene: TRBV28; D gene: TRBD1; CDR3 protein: CASTPRGQGGTEAFF; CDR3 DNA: TGTGCCAGCACCCCCAGAGGACAGGGTGGAACTGAAGCTTTCTTT
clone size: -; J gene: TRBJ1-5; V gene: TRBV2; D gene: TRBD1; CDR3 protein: CASSGGQGGNQPQHF; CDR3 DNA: TGTGCCAGCAGTGGGGGACAGGGGGGCAATCAGCCCCAGCATTTT
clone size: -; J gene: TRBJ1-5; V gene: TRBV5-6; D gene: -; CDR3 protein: CASSFRAVEQPQHF; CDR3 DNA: TGTGCCAGCAGCTTCAGGGCAGTAGAGCAGCCCCAGCATTTT
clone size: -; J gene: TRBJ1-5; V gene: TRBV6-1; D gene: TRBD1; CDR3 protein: CASLDPGTGIQPQHF; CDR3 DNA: TGTGCCAGCCTAGATCCCGGGACAGGGATCCAGCCCCAGCATTTT
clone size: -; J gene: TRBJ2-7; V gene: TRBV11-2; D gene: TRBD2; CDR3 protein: CASSSVSGRTNEQYF; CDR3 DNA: TGTGCCAGCAGCTCGGTTAGCGGGAGGACAAACGAGCAGTACTTC
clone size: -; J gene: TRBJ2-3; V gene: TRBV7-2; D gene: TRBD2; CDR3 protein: CASSLAVVAGSTDTQYF; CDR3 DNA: TGTGCCAGCAGCTTAGCGGTGGTAGCGGGAAGCACAGATACGCAGTATTTT
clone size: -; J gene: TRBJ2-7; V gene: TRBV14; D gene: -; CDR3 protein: CASSRAWGTSERDEQYF; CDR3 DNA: TGTGCCAGCAGCCGAGCGTGGGGGACATCTGAGAGGGACGAGCAGTACTTC
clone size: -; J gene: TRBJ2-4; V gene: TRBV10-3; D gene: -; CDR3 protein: CAISESPGLKNIQYF; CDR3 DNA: TGTGCCATCAGTGAGTCCCCGGGACTGAAAAACATTCAGTACTTC
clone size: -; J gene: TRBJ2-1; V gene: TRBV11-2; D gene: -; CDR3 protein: CASSYSRNEQFF; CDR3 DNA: TGTGCCAGCAGCTATTCTAGGAATGAGCAGTTCTTC
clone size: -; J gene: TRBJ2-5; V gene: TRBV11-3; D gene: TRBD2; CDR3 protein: CASSFGLAGAGETQYF; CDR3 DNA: TGTGCCAGCAGCTTCGGACTAGCGGGAGCGGGGGAGACCCAGTACTTC
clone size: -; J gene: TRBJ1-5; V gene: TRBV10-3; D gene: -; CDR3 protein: CAITNAPMGPQHF; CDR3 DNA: TGTGCCATCACAAACGCCCCGATGGGGCCCCAGCATTTT
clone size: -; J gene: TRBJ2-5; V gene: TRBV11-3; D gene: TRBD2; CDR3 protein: CASSLDGTSEETQYF; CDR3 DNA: TGTGCCAGCAGCTTAGACGGGACTAGCGAGGAGACCCAGTACTTC
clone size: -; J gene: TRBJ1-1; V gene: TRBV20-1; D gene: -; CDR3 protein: CSARVQREAFF; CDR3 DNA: TGCAGTGCTAGAGTACAGCGAGAAGCTTTCTTT
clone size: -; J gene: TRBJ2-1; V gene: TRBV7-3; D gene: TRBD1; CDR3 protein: CASSHQGANEQFF; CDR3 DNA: TGTGCCAGCAGCCACCAGGGGGCTAATGAGCAGTTCTTC
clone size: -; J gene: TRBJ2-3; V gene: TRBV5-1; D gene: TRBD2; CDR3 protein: CASTRAGFTDTQYF; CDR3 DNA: TGCGCCAGCACCCGAGCGGGATTTACAGATACGCAGTATTTT
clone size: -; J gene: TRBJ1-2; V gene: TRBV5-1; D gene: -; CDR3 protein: CASSSNGWDGYTF; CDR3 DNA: TGCGCCAGCAGCTCCAACGGTTGGGATGGCTACACCTTC
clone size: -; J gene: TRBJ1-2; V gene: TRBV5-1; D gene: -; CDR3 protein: CASYPRPGRYGYTF; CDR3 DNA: TGCGCCAGCTACCCTCGCCCGGGAAGGTACGGCTACACCTTC
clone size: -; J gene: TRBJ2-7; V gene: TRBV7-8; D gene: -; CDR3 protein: CASSLEFRASYEQYF; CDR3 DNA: TGTGCCAGCAGCTTAGAGTTCAGGGCCTCCTACGAGCAGTACTTC
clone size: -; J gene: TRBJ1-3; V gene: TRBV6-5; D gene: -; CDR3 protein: CASSYEVSGGNTIYF; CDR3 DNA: TGTGCCAGCAGTTATGAGGTCTCAGGTGGAAACACCATATATTTT
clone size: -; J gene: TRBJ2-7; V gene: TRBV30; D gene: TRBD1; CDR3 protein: CAWTDRGYEQYF; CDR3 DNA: TGTGCCTGGACCGACAGGGGCTACGAGCAGTACTTC
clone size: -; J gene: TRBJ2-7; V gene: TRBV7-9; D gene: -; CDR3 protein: CASSQDPGTASYEQYF; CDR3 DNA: TGTGCCAGCAGCCAAGATCCAGGGACTGCGTCCTACGAGCAGTACTTC
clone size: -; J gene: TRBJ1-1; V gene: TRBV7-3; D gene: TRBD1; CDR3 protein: CASSPMGQRNTEAFF; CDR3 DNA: TGTGCCAGCAGCCCAATGGGACAGAGGAACACTGAAGCTTTCTTT
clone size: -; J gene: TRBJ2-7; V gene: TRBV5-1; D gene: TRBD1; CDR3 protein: CASSPGTGGSNEQYF; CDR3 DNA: TGTGCCAGCAGCCCGGGGACAGGGGGCTCTAACGAGCAGTACTTC
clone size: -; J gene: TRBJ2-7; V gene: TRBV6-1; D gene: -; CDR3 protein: CASSEAGVEQYF; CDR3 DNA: TGTGCCAGCAGTGAAGCGGGGGTCGAGCAGTACTTC
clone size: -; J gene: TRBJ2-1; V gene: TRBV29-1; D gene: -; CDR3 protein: CSVEENEQFF; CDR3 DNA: TGCAGCGTTGAGGAGAATGAGCAGTTCTTC
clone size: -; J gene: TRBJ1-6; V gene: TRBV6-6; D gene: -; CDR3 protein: CASSYSRTENSPLHF; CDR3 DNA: TGTGCCAGCAGTTACTCTCGGACAGAAAATTCACCCCTCCACTTT
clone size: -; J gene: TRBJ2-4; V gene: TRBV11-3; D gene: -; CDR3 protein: CASSLDEGGNLAKNIQYF; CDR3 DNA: TGTGCCAGCAGCTTAGATGAGGGTGGGAATCTAGCCAAAAACATTCAGTACTTC
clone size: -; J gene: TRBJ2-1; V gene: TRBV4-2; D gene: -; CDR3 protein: CASSQERGAEQFF; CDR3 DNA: TGTGCCAGCAGCCAAGAAAGGGGGGCAGAGCAGTTCTTC
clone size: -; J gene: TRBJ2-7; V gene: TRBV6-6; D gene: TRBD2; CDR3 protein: CASSMGLAAYEQYF; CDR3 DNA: TGTGCCAGCAGCATGGGACTAGCGGCCTACGAGCAGTACTTC
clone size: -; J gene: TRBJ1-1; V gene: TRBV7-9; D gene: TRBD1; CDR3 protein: CASSFPPGGRMNTEAFF; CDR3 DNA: TGTGCCAGCAGCTTCCCACCAGGGGGCCGGATGAACACTGAAGCTTTCTTT
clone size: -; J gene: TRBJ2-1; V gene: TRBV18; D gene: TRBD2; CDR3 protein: CASSPPLAGGREQFF; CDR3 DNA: TGTGCCAGCTCACCACCCCTAGCGGGGGGTCGTGAGCAGTTCTTC
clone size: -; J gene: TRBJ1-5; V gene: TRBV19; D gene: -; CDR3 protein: CASSLAAAGGQPQHF; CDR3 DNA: TGTGCCAGTAGTCTGGCGGCAGCCGGGGGCCAGCCCCAGCATTTT
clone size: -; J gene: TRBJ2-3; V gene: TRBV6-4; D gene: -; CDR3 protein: CASSLRGSTDTQYF; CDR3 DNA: TGTGCCAGCAGTCTTCGCGGTAGCACAGATACGCAGTATTTT
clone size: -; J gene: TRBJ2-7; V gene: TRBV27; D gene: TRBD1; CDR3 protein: CASSSPTGGSYEQYF; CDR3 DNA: TGTGCCAGCAGTTCCCCGACAGGGGGCTCCTACGAGCAGTACTTC
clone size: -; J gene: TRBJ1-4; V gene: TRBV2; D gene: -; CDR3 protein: CASRGTGPLDPTNEKLFF; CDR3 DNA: TGTGCCAGCAGGGGTACAGGCCCCTTAGACCCAACTAATGAAAAACTGTTTTTT
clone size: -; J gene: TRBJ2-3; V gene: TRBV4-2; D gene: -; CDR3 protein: CASSAGTLGGDTQYF; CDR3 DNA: TGTGCCAGCAGCGCCGGGACTCTGGGGGGAGATACGCAGTATTTT
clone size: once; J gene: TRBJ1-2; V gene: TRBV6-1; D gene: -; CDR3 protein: CASTLQEFYGYTF; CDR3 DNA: TGTGCCAGCACCCTACAGGAATTCTATGGCTACACCTTC
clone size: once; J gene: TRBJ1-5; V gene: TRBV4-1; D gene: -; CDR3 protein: CASSLKEGGQPQHF; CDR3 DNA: TGCGCCAGCAGCCTAAAGGAAGGGGGTCAGCCCCAGCATTTT
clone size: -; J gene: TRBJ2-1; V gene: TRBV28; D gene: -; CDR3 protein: CASSLVGTYNEQFF; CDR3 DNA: TGTGCCAGCAGTTTAGTAGGGACATACAATGAGCAGTTCTTC
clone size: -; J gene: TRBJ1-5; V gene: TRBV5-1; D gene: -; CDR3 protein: CASSLAGTGINQPQHF; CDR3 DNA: TGCGCCAGCAGCTTGGCGGGAACAGGGATTAATCAGCCCCAGCATTTT
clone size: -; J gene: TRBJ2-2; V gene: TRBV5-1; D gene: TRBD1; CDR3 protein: CASSSRDSYTGELFF; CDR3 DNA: TGCGCCAGCAGCTCCCGGGACAGTTACACCGGGGAGCTGTTTTTT
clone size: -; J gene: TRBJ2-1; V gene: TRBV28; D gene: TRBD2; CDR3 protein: CASSSSGGALRLHEQFF; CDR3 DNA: TGTGCCAGCAGTTCAAGCGGGGGGGCCCTTCGTCTGCATGAGCAGTTCTTC
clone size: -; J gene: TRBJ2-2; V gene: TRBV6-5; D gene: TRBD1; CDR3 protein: CASTTGTANTGELFF; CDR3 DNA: TGTGCCAGCACAACCGGGACAGCGAACACCGGGGAGCTGTTTTTT